These 16 T cell receptor beta chains came from one sample sequenced in a study of T cells in Graves' hyperthyroidism and ophthalmopathy (dated by TCRdb to between 2018 and 2020). Receptor amplification or capture employed multiplex PCR. Sequencing was performed on an Illumina HiSeq 2000. Amplification of TCR beta CDR3 regions was carried out from RNA transcripts. A first-round RT-PCR of the TCR CDR3 used the HTBI primer set with the Qiagen OneStep RT-PCR kit. TCRdb reran the public reads through fastp at Q25 and MiXCR, keeping productive beta chains. A single entry per CDR3 protein holds the most common genes and DNA from its merged rows. Within this sample are under 300,000 distinct CDR3 sequences, with about 20% of them counted one time only. About 60% of the sample goes to the ten largest clones. Sequencing was performed on blood. These receptors all come from a man aged 25 to 45 with Graves' ophthalmopathy.

In this sample, this clonotype turned up a few times. The V call is TRBV7-6, the J call TRBJ2-1, with D maybe TRBD2 (6 bases). The germline gives CDR1 SGHVS, CDR2 FNYEAQ. The length of the CDR3 is 14 residues. Deletions cut 6 bases from V and 7 bases from J, with 16 bases between. CDR3 residues: CASSPSSVLNEQFF. As DNA, the CDR3 is TGTGCCAGCAGTCCCTCTAGCGTACTTAATGAGCAGTTCTTC. The entire variable domain, with the rest obtained from reference TRBV7-6 and TRBJ2-1, is as follows: GAGVSQSPRYKVTKRGQDVALRCDPISGHVSLYWYRQALGQGPEFLTYFNYEAQQDKSGLPNDRFSAERPEGSISTLTIQRTEQRDSAMYRCASSPSSVLNEQFFGPGTRLTVL.

The gene calls are TRBV10-1 and TRBJ2-7; tentative D call: TRBD2 (6 bases). Germline values: CDR1 WNHNN, CDR2 SYGVQD (reference sequence). This CDR3 is built from 12 residues. Trimming removed 9 bases at V and 6 bases at J, with 15 bases between. CDR3 loop: CARGEERGEQYF. CDR3 nucleotide sequence: TGCGCCAGGGGGGAGGAGAGGGGCGAGCAGTACTTC.

The gene calls are TRBV7-9 and TRBJ2-1; D gene unclear. V shed 1 base and J shed 12 bases, with 13 bases lying between them. Per the germline V gene, CDR1 is SEHNR and CDR2 is FQNEAQ (reference sequence). The CDR3 contains 13 residues. The CDR3 sequence: CASSLERLRGQFF. CDR3 in DNA: TGTGCCAGCAGCTTAGAGCGCCTCAGAGGGCAGTTCTTC.

This clonotype was recorded many times. The V call is TRBV28, the J call TRBJ2-1; the D is unclear. The V and J ends lost 5 bases and 4 bases respectively, with 18 bases between them. Germline V gene sequence: CDR1 MDHEN, CDR2 SYDVKM. The CDR3 is 16 amino acids. CDR3 sequence: CASSTLGNWVYNEQFF. CDR3 DNA: TGTGCCAGCAGTACTCTAGGGAACTGGGTGTACAATGAGCAGTTCTTC.

The chain combines TRBV7-6 with TRBJ1-1; D unclear. The CDR3 is 13 residues long. V shed 7 bases and J shed 0 bases, with 9 bases lying between them. Per the germline V gene, CDR1 is SGHVS and CDR2 is FNYEAQ. This CDR3 reads CASKRDLNTEAFF. CDR3 nucleotide sequence: TGTGCCAGCAAAAGGGATCTGAACACTGAAGCTTTCTTT.

This clonotype was detected only a few times. Germline is not matched at one junction end, which may reflect a read error. The genes are TRBV7-7 and TRBJ2-2; the match to TRBD1 covers 7 bases. Germline assignment: CDR1 SSHAT and CDR2 FNYEAQ (reference sequence). The CDR3 is made up of 16 amino acids. CDR3 bases: TGTGCTAGCAGCCCCTACCCAGACAGGGTCGCCGGGGAGCTGTTTTTT. The encoded protein is CASSPYPDRVAGELFF. Based on the CDR3 plus reference TRBV7-7 and TRBJ2-2, the full variable domain is GAGVSQSPRYKVTKRGQDVTLRCDPISSHATLYWYQQALGQGPEFLTYFNYEAQPDKSGLPSDRFSAERPEGSISTLTIQRTEQRDSAMYRCASSPYPDRVAGELFFGEGSRLTVL.

The chain has TRBV20-1 and TRBJ1-3, with D possibly being TRBD1 (6 bases). This CDR3 comprises 17 residues. Trimming shortened V by 6 bases and J by 0 bases, and 21 bases separated the two germline ends. Germline V gives CDR1 DFQATT, CDR2 SNEGSKA (reference sequence). The CDR3 region is CSARGVGRGLSGNTIYF. The CDR3 DNA sequence: TGCAGTGCCCGGGGAGTGGGTCGGGGGCTCTCTGGAAACACCATATATTTT.

This clonotype has just a few counts. The V gene is TRBV24-1, the J gene TRBJ1-5; D ambiguous. The CDR3 has 14 residues. Germline CDR1 reads KGHDR; CDR2 reads SFDVKD. Deletions cut 7 bases from V and 5 bases from J, with 14 bases between. DNA of the CDR3: TGTGCCACCAGACGACCTATAAGTCATCAGCCCCAGCATTTT. Amino acid sequence: CATRRPISHQPQHF.

The J gene is TRBJ1-1, the V gene TRBV27, with a possible D match to TRBD1 (5 bases). Trimming removed 3 bases at V and 4 bases at J, with 12 bases between. The length of the CDR3 is 14 residues. The V gene's germline CDR1 is MNHEY and CDR2 SMNVEV (reference sequence). DNA for the CDR3: TGTGCCAGCAGTTTGAGAGGGGAGCTCACTGAAGCTTTCTTT. Its protein product is CASSLRGELTEAFF.

This clonotype was counted between two and nine times. The J gene is TRBJ1-4, the V gene TRBV12-3 or TRBV12-4, with 7 nucleotides matching TRBD1. The CDR3 has 15 amino acids. With V trimmed by 1 base and J by 4 bases, 3 bases remained unmatched. CDR3 sequence reads: CASSLDGTVNEKLFF. As DNA, the CDR3 is TGTGCCAGCAGTTTAGATGGGACAGTTAATGAAAAACTGTTTTTT.

The V and J genes are TRBV19 and TRBJ2-2, with TRBD1 matching over 10 bases. Losses at the gene ends were 4 bases for V and 6 bases for J; bases not matched to a gene: 8. Germline V CDR1 and CDR2: LNHDA, SQIVND (reference sequence). The CDR3 loop spans 16 amino acids. The chain's CDR3 is CASSRLDRGFAGELFF. The CDR3 nucleotides read TGTGCCAGTAGTAGGTTGGACAGGGGGTTCGCCGGGGAGCTGTTTTTT.

This rearrangement joins TRBV30 to TRBJ2-1, with D maybe TRBD2 (6 bases). V lost 7 bases, J lost 10 bases, and 23 bases lay in between. Germline assignment: CDR1 GTSNPN and CDR2 SVGIG (reference sequence). The CDR3 consists of 14 residues. This chain's CDR3 is CASGSTGRGREQFF. CDR3 sequence (DNA): TGTGCCTCGGGAAGTACCGGGAGAGGGCGGGAGCAGTTCTTC.

V gene TRBV12-3 or TRBV12-4 combines with J gene TRBJ2-2; no clear D gene. The CDR3 runs 12 residues. V was trimmed by 5 bases and J by 6 bases, leaving 7 bases between them. CDR3 bases: TGTGCCAGCAGTGTTACCGCCGGGGAGCTGTTTTTT. This translates into CASSVTAGELFF.

This clonotype was seen more than once but under ten times. V is TRBV6-1 and J is TRBJ2-1; D gene unclear. The CDR3 runs to 14 residues. Germline-derived CDR1 and CDR2 are MNHNS and SASEGT. V gave up 6 bases and J gave up 8 bases, with 17 bases separating them. The DNA of the CDR3 is TGTGCCAGCAGAGACCTCGGGTCAGGCGATGAGCAGTTCTTC. Residues: CASRDLGSGDEQFF.

In its sample, this clonotype was seen many times. The V and J genes are TRBV2 and TRBJ2-1, with 11 bases identical to TRBD2. V shed 6 bases and J 4 bases; nucleotides not matched to a gene: 5. CDR1 and CDR2 (germline): SNHLY, FYNNEI. This CDR3 has 15 amino acids. The CDR3 protein is CASRVGLAAYNEQFF. CDR3 bases: TGTGCCAGCAGAGTGGGACTAGCGGCATACAATGAGCAGTTCTTC.

The V call is TRBV5-1, the J call TRBJ2-5, with D possibly matching TRBD1 (5 bases). CDR3 size: 14 residues. V was clipped by 6 bases and J by 2 bases, with 14 bases between them. CDR1 and CDR2 (germline): SGHRS, YFSETQ. As DNA, the CDR3 is TGCGCCAGCACGACTGCGACAGAACAAGAGACCCAGTACTTC. Its protein product is CASTTATEQETQYF.